This passage covers 26 T cell receptor beta chains from one sample sequenced in a study of graft-versus-host responses after intestinal transplantation. Sequencing was performed with immunoSEQ multiplex PCR; in TCRdb, only in-frame clones are kept and a portion is missing. This table holds 77,000 or so clones, about 90% found once. Source: PBMCs, taken 98 days after intestinal transplantation. All receptors derive from a human patient who received an intestinal transplant, so some T cells may come from the graft donor.

The chain is built from TRBV7-6 and TRBJ2-2, with D possibly being TRBD1 (6 bases). Between the trimmed V and J ends, which lost 4 bases and 1 base, there was a span of 13 bases. The V gene's germline CDR1 is SGHVS and CDR2 FNYEAQ. The CDR3 is 16 amino acids. CDR3 amino acids: CASSSSPDRNTGELFF. The CDR3 region has the DNA TGTGCCAGCAGCTCTAGCCCGGACAGGAACACCGGGGAGCTGTTTTTT. Filled out from reference TRBV7-6 and TRBJ2-2, the complete variable domain reads GAGVSQSPRYKVTKRGQDVALRCDPISGHVSLYWYRQALGQGPEFLTYFNYEAQQDKSGLPNDRFSAERPEGSISTLTIQRTEQRDSAMYRCASSSSPDRNTGELFFGEGSRLTVL.

The gene calls are TRBV2 and TRBJ2-1; 11 bases are a match to TRBD2. The CDR3 sequence is 14 residues long. Trimming took 2 bases from V and 6 from J; bases not matched to a gene: 0. The germline CDR1 and CDR2 sequences are SNHLY and FYNNEI. In DNA, the CDR3 is TGTGCCAGCAGTGAACTAGCGGGGGGCAATGAGCAGTTCTTC. It translates to CASSELAGGNEQFF.

The chain is built from TRBV28 and TRBJ2-5, with 9 bases fitting TRBD1. The CDR3 is made up of 19 amino acids. The germline CDR1 and CDR2 sequences are MDHEN and SYDVKM. Unmatched junction bases numbered 20, after V lost 4 bases and J lost 5 bases. The CDR3 loop is CASSSSAIPGTGLGETQYF. CDR3 bases: TGTGCCAGCAGTTCCTCCGCTATTCCCGGGACAGGGTTAGGCGAGACCCAGTACTTC.

The gene calls are TRBV28 and TRBJ2-7, with TRBD2 matching 12 bases. Germline loops: CDR1 MDHEN, CDR2 SYDVKM. V was pared by 6 bases and J by 4 bases, with 16 bases of the junction left unmatched. The CDR3 runs to 18 residues. The CDR3 DNA is TGTGCCAGCAGCTCCCCCGGGGACGGACTAGCGGGATGGTACGAGCAGTACTTC. It encodes CASSSPGDGLAGWYEQYF. Using reference TRBV28 and TRBJ2-7 for the parts outside the CDR3, the full variable domain is DVKVTQSSRYLVKRTGEKVFLECVQDMDHENMFWYRQDPGLGLRLIYFSYDVKMKEKGDIPEGYSVSREKKERFSLILESASTNQTSMYLCASSSPGDGLAGWYEQYFGPGTRLTVT.

The chain recombines TRBV5-4 with TRBJ2-1; the match to TRBD2 covers 9 bases. This CDR3 has 17 residues. Per the germline V gene, CDR1 is SGHNT and CDR2 is YYREEE (reference sequence). V trimming: 1 base; J trimming: 7 bases; junction bases outside the gene matches: 12. CDR3 amino acids: CASSLLLLAGGGNEQFF. DNA of the CDR3: TGTGCCAGCAGCTTGTTGCTTCTCGCGGGAGGGGGAAATGAGCAGTTCTTC.

The chain couples TRBV5-1 to TRBJ2-3; 12 nucleotides agree with TRBD2. J gave up 5 bases and V 4 bases, and 2 bases lay outside the gene matches. Germline V CDR1 and CDR2: SGHRS, YFSETQ. CDR3 length: 14 residues. In DNA, the CDR3 is TGCGCCAGCAGCCTGGGACTAGCGGGAGATACGCAGTATTTT. Residues: CASSLGLAGDTQYF.

The CDR3: CASSVAGLTGNTIYF. Here the CDR3 DNA reads TGTGCCAGCAGCGTAGCTGGGTTAACGGGAAACACCATATATTTT. The gene calls are TRBV9 and TRBJ1-3; D is unclear. This CDR3 comprises 15 residues. Per germline, CDR1 SGDLS and CDR2 YYNGEE. Trimming cost V 0 bases and J 4 bases, with 11 bases left between them.

This clone was seen only a few times. The chain recombines TRBV6-4 with TRBJ2-2, with D maybe TRBD1 (6 bases). CDR1 and CDR2 from the germline V gene are MRHNA and SNTAGT. Trimming cost V 6 bases and J 3 bases, with 11 bases left between them. This CDR3 region has 14 residues. CDR3 DNA sequence: TGTGCCAGCAGAGAGAAGGGGGACACCGGGGAGCTGTTTTTT. Translating gives CASREKGDTGELFF.

The chain employs TRBV18 and TRBJ1-1; D not resolved. V was shortened by 1 base and J by 2 bases, with 11 bases between the two germline ends. The CDR3 contains 15 residues. CDR1 and CDR2 (germline): KGHSH, LQKENI. The CDR3: CASSPQGRGNTEAFF. The CDR3 DNA reads TGTGCCAGCTCACCACAAGGGCGGGGAAACACTGAAGCTTTCTTT.

The rearrangement links TRBV11-3 to TRBJ2-3, with D unresolved. V was clipped by 5 bases and J by 1 base, with 13 bases between them. Germline V CDR1 and CDR2: SGHNT, YENEEA. The CDR3 is 15 residues long. The chain's CDR3 is CASSQNILRTDTQYF. CDR3 in DNA: TGTGCCAGCAGCCAAAACATTCTTCGCACAGATACGCAGTATTTT. Based on the CDR3 plus reference TRBV11-3 and TRBJ2-3, the full variable domain is EAGVVQSPRYKIIEKKQPVAFWCNPISGHNTLYWYLQNLGQGPELLIRYENEEAVDDSQLPKDRFSAERLKGVDSTLKIQPAELGDSAVYLCASSQNILRTDTQYFGPGTRLTVL.

This CDR3 is CASRDSGVYQETQYF. CDR3 nucleotides: TGTGCCAGCAGGGATAGCGGGGTCTACCAAGAGACCCAGTACTTC. The genes are TRBV2 and TRBJ2-5, with TRBD2 identical over 8 bases. The CDR3 sequence is 15 residues long. V shed 6 bases and J 0 bases; nucleotides not matched to a gene: 6. Germline loops: CDR1 SNHLY, CDR2 FYNNEI.

The chain recombines TRBV11-2 with TRBJ2-1, with 10 bases identical to TRBD2. The CDR3 consists of 15 residues. CDR1 and CDR2 from the germline V gene are SGHAT and FQNNGV. The trim removed 5 bases at V and 7 bases at J, leaving 8 bases unmatched. The CDR3 nucleotides are TGTGCCAGCAGCGTAGCTAGCGGGGGACTAAATGAGCAGTTCTTC. It yields the protein CASSVASGGLNEQFF. The whole variable domain, remainder taken from reference TRBV11-2 and TRBJ2-1, is EAGVAQSPRYKIIEKRQSVAFWCNPISGHATLYWYQQILGQGPKLLIQFQNNGVVDDSQLPKDRFSAERLKGVDSTLKIQPAKLEDSAVYLCASSVASGGLNEQFFGPGTRLTVL.

This clone was recorded only once. This sequence joins TRBV7-3 and TRBJ1-3; D might be TRBD1 (6 bases). The V and J ends lost 3 bases and 8 bases respectively, with 17 bases between them. This CDR3 contains 15 residues. The V gene's germline CDR1 is SGHTA and CDR2 FQGTGA. CDR3 protein: CASSFYAGGAHTIYF. The CDR3 nucleotides read TGTGCCAGCAGCTTTTACGCTGGGGGGGCGCACACCATATATTTT. Full variable domain (missing parts from reference TRBV7-3 and TRBJ1-3): GAGVSQTPSNKVTEKGKYVELRCDPISGHTALYWYRQSLGQGPEFLIYFQGTGAADDSGLPNDRFFAVRPEGSVSTLKIQRTERGDSAVYLCASSFYAGGAHTIYFGEGSWLTVV.

The rearrangement uses TRBV18 and TRBJ2-2; D assignment may be TRBD1 or TRBD2 (5 bases each). CDR3 size: 16 residues. Germline V gene sequence: CDR1 KGHSH, CDR2 LQKENI. Between the trimmed V and J ends, which lost 2 bases and 0 bases, there was a span of 10 bases. The CDR3 reads CASSPMGPPNTGELFF. The CDR3 nucleotides read TGTGCCAGCTCACCAATGGGACCTCCGAACACCGGGGAGCTGTTTTTT.

V is TRBV27 and J is TRBJ2-7; 8 nucleotides align to TRBD2. J gave up 3 bases and V 3 bases, and 13 bases lay outside the gene matches. The germline gives CDR1 MNHEY, CDR2 SMNVEV (reference sequence). This CDR3 has 17 residues. The CDR3 DNA is TGTGCCAGCAGTTTTTTGAGGGGTAGCGGGACCCACTACGAGCAGTACTTC. This codes for CASSFLRGSGTHYEQYF.

The chain combines TRBV7-4 with TRBJ2-1; maybe TRBD2 (6 bases). Germline V gene lookup returns CDR1 SGHVT and CDR2 SQSDAQ. The CDR3 is 11 amino acids. CDR3: CVGTGYNEQFF. Written as DNA, the CDR3 is TGTGTGGGGACTGGTTACAATGAGCAGTTCTTC.

CDR3 protein: CAISRDRADTEAFF. In DNA, the CDR3 is TGTGCCATCAGTCGGGACAGGGCGGACACTGAAGCTTTCTTT. The chain couples TRBV10-3 to TRBJ1-1; 9 nucleotides align to TRBD1. The V gene end was trimmed by 5 bases and the J gene end by 3 bases; junction bases not matched to a gene: 4. Per germline, CDR1 ENHRY and CDR2 SYGVKD. The CDR3 spans 14 residues.

The chain carries TRBV6-5 and TRBJ2-5, with D unresolved. Germline V CDR1 and CDR2: MNHEY, SVGAGI. The CDR3 is made up of 14 amino acids. Trimming removed 2 bases at V and 1 base at J, with 8 bases between. The CDR3 region is CASSYGYGQETQYF. DNA of the CDR3: TGTGCCAGCAGTTACGGTTACGGCCAAGAGACCCAGTACTTC.

V and J are TRBV6-1 and TRBJ1-1; D remains unclear. V dropped 2 bases and J dropped 2 bases, with 9 bases sitting between them. Looked up from germline, CDR1 is MNHNS and CDR2 is SASEGT. This CDR3 has 14 amino acids. In nucleotides, the CDR3 is TGTGCCAGCAGTGAATGGGAGGACAACACTGAAGCTTTCTTT. Translating gives CASSEWEDNTEAFF.

The chain links TRBV9 to TRBJ2-3; TRBD1 or TRBD2 may be the D gene (6 bases each). Between the trimmed V and J ends, which lost 0 bases and 1 base, there was a span of 9 bases. The CDR3 has 15 residues. Germline CDR1 SGDLS, CDR2 YYNGEE. The CDR3 sequence: CASSVVRGGTDTQYF. The CDR3 nucleotides are TGTGCCAGCAGCGTAGTTAGGGGGGGCACAGATACGCAGTATTTT.

The chain links TRBV9 to TRBJ2-7; TRBD1 agrees at 8 bases. The CDR3 spans 14 residues. V lost 0 bases and J lost 2; bases outside the gene matches: 1. The V gene's germline CDR1 is SGDLS and CDR2 YYNGEE. DNA of the CDR3: TGTGCCAGCAGCGTAGCGACAGGGGCCTACGAGCAGTACTTC. Protein product: CASSVATGAYEQYF.

The chain is built from TRBV6-5 and TRBJ2-3; TRBD2 agrees at 10 bases. Germline loops: CDR1 MNHEY, CDR2 SVGAGI. The CDR3 covers 15 residues. J lost 10 bases, V lost 4 bases, and 11 bases had no gene match. The CDR3 nucleotides read TGTGCCAGCAGTTTAGCGGGGGGCCAGATACGGGCGCAGTATTTT. Its protein product is CASSLAGGQIRAQYF.

The rearrangement joins TRBV28 to TRBJ2-7, with D hard to call. This CDR3 has 15 residues. CDR1 MDHEN and CDR2 SYDVKM come from the germline V gene. Trimming pared 4 bases from V and 4 bases from J, leaving 17 bases between. The CDR3 nucleotides read TGTGCCAGCAGTTCCTTTAGTAGTGGGGATTACGAGCAGTACTTC. This gives the protein CASSSFSSGDYEQYF.

The chain uses TRBV6-5 and TRBJ1-5; TRBD1 matches at 10 bases. CDR3 length: 15 residues. CDR1 is MNHEY and CDR2 is SVGAGI in the germline V gene. With V trimmed by 2 bases and J by 4 bases, 2 bases remained unmatched. Here the CDR3 DNA reads TGTGCCAGCAGTTACGGGACAGGGGTTAATCAGCCCCAGCATTTT. Translation: CASSYGTGVNQPQHF.

The chain joins TRBV28 to TRBJ1-4, with 9 bases aligning to TRBD1. Germline lookup yields CDR1 MDHEN and CDR2 SYDVKM. V lost 6 bases and J lost 7; bases outside the gene matches: 12. This CDR3 has 16 residues. CDR3 coding DNA: TGTGCCAGCAGCTGCCGGGACAGGGACGGAGGTGAAAAACTGTTTTTT. It yields the protein CASSCRDRDGGEKLFF.

The CDR3 DNA reads as TGTGCCAGCAGTGAAGGTGGCGGGGCTGAGCAGTTCTTC. Translating gives CASSEGGGAEQFF. The chain carries TRBV25-1 and TRBJ2-1, with D perhaps matching TRBD2 (6 bases). Germline CDR1 and CDR2: MGHDK and SYGVNS. The CDR3 is 13 residues long. The ends were cut back, 2 bases at V and 9 bases at J, with 11 bases in the middle.